These T cell receptor beta chains were read from a single sample in a study of siplizumab effects on memory and regulatory T cells. TCRdb keeps only in-frame clones here, not all; method: immunoSEQ multiplex PCR. The sample contains over 85,000 clones, 92% of which appear only once. Sequencing input: CD4+ T cells sorted from blood. Receptors originate from a human donor in good health. Both conserved end residues are part of each CDR3. D genes are given only for firm matches. A row's size may be missing; if present it is once, few, many or a size class.

CDR3	DNA	size	J	V	D	length
CASRKTGYRFAGPQHF	TGTGCCAGCAGGAAAACGGGGTATCGATTTGCGGGGCCCCAGCATTTT	NA	TRBJ1-5	TRBV27	NA	16
CASTVSFPTSANTGELFF	TGTGCCAGCACGGTCTCTTTCCCGACTAGCGCCAACACCGGGGAGCTGTTTTTT	NA	TRBJ2-2	TRBV2	TRBD2	18
CASRSGTSGKTGELFF	TGTGCCAGCCGGTCCGGGACTAGCGGAAAAACCGGGGAGCTGTTTTTT	NA	TRBJ2-2	TRBV5-4	TRBD2	16
CASRLTGSGELFF	TGTGCCAGCAGATTGACAGGGTCCGGGGAGCTGTTTTTT	NA	TRBJ2-2	TRBV28	TRBD1	13
CASMQSSYNSPLHF	TGTGCCAGTATGCAGAGCTCCTATAATTCACCCCTCCACTTT	NA	TRBJ1-6	TRBV19	NA	14
CASSSPGPSTNEQYF	TGCGCCAGCAGCTCCCCGGGTCCCAGTACCAACGAGCAGTACTTC	NA	TRBJ2-7	TRBV5-1	NA	15
CASSCRDRGRDTQYF	TGTGCCAGCAGTTGCCGGGACAGGGGTAGAGATACGCAGTATTTT	NA	TRBJ2-3	TRBV28	TRBD1	15
CAWTTTTNSPLHF	TGTGCCTGGACAACCACTACTAATTCACCCCTCCACTTT	NA	TRBJ1-6	TRBV30	NA	13
CASSARTSGNNEQFF	TGTGCCAGCAGCGCGAGGACTAGCGGGAACAATGAGCAGTTCTTC	NA	TRBJ2-1	TRBV9	TRBD2	15
CASSYAGGVGETQYF	TGTGCCAGCAGTTACGCGGGAGGCGTCGGGGAGACCCAGTACTTC	NA	TRBJ2-5	TRBV6-5	TRBD2	15
CASSSGRFRGTDTQYF	TGCGCCAGCAGCTCGGGCCGCTTTCGTGGCACAGATACGCAGTATTTT	once	TRBJ2-3	TRBV5-1	NA	16
CATSRDLRGTEAFF	TGTGCCACCAGCAGAGATTTGAGGGGCACTGAAGCTTTCTTT	NA	TRBJ1-1	TRBV15	NA	14
CASSQAPTSSSYNEQFF	TGCGCCAGCAGCCAAGCTCCCACTAGCAGCTCCTACAATGAGCAGTTCTTC	few	TRBJ2-1	TRBV4-1	NA	17
CASSESGQGGGYTF	TGTGCCAGCAGTGAAAGTGGACAGGGCGGGGGCTACACCTTC	NA	TRBJ1-2	TRBV2	TRBD1	14
CASGERTLGNTEAFF	TGCGCCAGCGGGGAGAGGACCTTAGGGAACACTGAAGCTTTCTTT	NA	TRBJ1-1	TRBV10-2	NA	15
CASSQDTLAGVSNEQFF	TGCGCCAGCAGCCAAGACACACTAGCGGGAGTCTCCAATGAGCAGTTCTTC	once	TRBJ2-1	TRBV4-1	TRBD2	17
CASSKASGPDTDTQYF	TGTGCCAGCAGCAAGGCCTCGGGACCGGACACAGATACGCAGTATTTT	NA	TRBJ2-3	TRBV21-1	NA	16
CASSILAGGNTDTQYF	TGTGCCAGCAGCATACTAGCGGGGGGAAACACAGATACGCAGTATTTT	NA	TRBJ2-3	TRBV9	TRBD2	16
CAWAPGSTDTQYF	TGTGCCTGGGCGCCTGGTAGCACAGATACGCAGTATTTT	NA	TRBJ2-3	TRBV30	NA	13
CASSEATPAGTQYF	TGTGCCAGCAGTGAAGCCACTCCCGCGGGGACCCAGTACTTC	NA	TRBJ2-5	TRBV2	NA	14
CASSLTLGGEDGYTF	TGCGCCAGCAGCTTGACGTTGGGGGGCGAGGATGGCTACACCTTC	NA	TRBJ1-2	TRBV5-1	NA	15
CASSGLSYEQFF	TGTGCCAGCAGTGGACTCTCTTATGAGCAGTTCTTC	NA	TRBJ2-1	TRBV2	NA	12
CASSPPFQGLFTGNTIYF	TGTGCCAGCTCACCTCCGTTTCAGGGTCTTTTTACTGGAAACACCATATATTTT	NA	TRBJ1-3	TRBV18	NA	18
CASADYDNEQFF	TGTGCCAGCGCTGACTACGACAATGAGCAGTTCTTC	once	TRBJ2-1	TRBV21-1	NA	12
CASSVDRNAYGYTF	TGCGCCAGCAGCGTGGACAGAAACGCCTATGGCTACACCTTC	NA	TRBJ1-2	TRBV5-1	NA	14
CASSPSGGNSPLHF	TGTGCCAGCAGCCCATCAGGGGGCAATTCACCCCTCCACTTT	NA	TRBJ1-6	TRBV7-6	TRBD1	14
CASSFSGRATDTQYF	TGTGCCAGCAGCTTTAGCGGGAGGGCCACAGATACGCAGTATTTT	NA	TRBJ2-3	TRBV11-2	TRBD2	15
CASSTSGALTGELFF	TGTGCCAGTAGTACCTCGGGGGCGCTTACCGGGGAGCTGTTTTTT	NA	TRBJ2-2	TRBV19	NA	15
CASSQEFRERELGGTDTQYF	TGTGCCAGCAGCCAAGAATTTCGGGAGCGGGAGCTCGGAGGCACAGATACGCAGTATTTT	once	TRBJ2-3	TRBV4-2	TRBD2	20
CASRGTVNYGYTF	TGTGCCAGCAGGGGGACAGTTAACTATGGCTACACCTTC	NA	TRBJ1-2	TRBV28	TRBD1	13
CASSFGWAYFF	TGTGCCAGCAGTTTCGGTTGGGCTTATTTTTTT	many	TRBJ1-3	TRBV28	NA	11
CAISESLMTGMNTEAFF	TGTGCCATCAGTGAGTCACTTATGACAGGAATGAACACTGAAGCTTTCTTT	NA	TRBJ1-1	TRBV10-3	NA	17
CATQGSQLGGETQYF	TGTGCCACCCAAGGTTCTCAGCTAGGAGGAGAGACCCAGTACTTC	NA	TRBJ2-5	TRBV10-3	NA	15
CASSVVGSGRTNEQFF	TGTGCCAGCAGCGTAGTCGGTAGCGGGAGGACTAATGAGCAGTTCTTC	NA	TRBJ2-1	TRBV9	TRBD2	16
CASSPKGLPIYEQYF	TGTGCCAGCAGTCCGAAGGGACTTCCCATCTACGAGCAGTACTTC	NA	TRBJ2-7	TRBV27	NA	15
CASSRLAGGPNTGELFF	TGTGCCAGCTCACGACTAGCGGGAGGGCCCAACACCGGGGAGCTGTTTTTT	NA	TRBJ2-2	TRBV18	TRBD2	17
CASSLRQDNTEAFF	TGTGCCAGCAGCCTCAGACAGGACAACACTGAAGCTTTCTTT	NA	TRBJ1-1	TRBV9	NA	14
CASSPRRTGEDEQFF	TGTGCCAGCTCACCGAGAAGGACAGGGGAAGATGAGCAGTTCTTC	NA	TRBJ2-1	TRBV18	TRBD1	15
CASSAPGLAGYEQFF	TGTGCCAGCAGTGCTCCGGGACTAGCGGGGTACGAGCAGTTCTTC	NA	TRBJ2-1	TRBV28	TRBD2	15
CASSLSGKTGNTIYF	TGCGCCAGCAGCTTGTCAGGGAAGACTGGAAACACCATATATTTT	NA	TRBJ1-3	TRBV5-1	NA	15
CASSRKGTAHSNQPQHF	TGTGCCAGTAGTCGTAAAGGGACGGCCCATAGCAATCAGCCCCAGCATTTT	once	TRBJ1-5	TRBV19	NA	17
CASSSRQGSNEQFF	TGTGCCAGCAGCAGCAGACAGGGGTCCAATGAGCAGTTCTTC	NA	TRBJ2-1	TRBV7-2	TRBD1	14
CASSLGTGAGNEQYF	TGTGCCAGCAGCCTAGGGACAGGGGCCGGAAACGAGCAGTACTTC	NA	TRBJ2-7	TRBV7-9	TRBD1	15
CAWSVQGNSPLHF	TGTGCCTGGAGTGTGCAGGGTAATTCACCCCTCCACTTT	NA	TRBJ1-6	TRBV30	NA	13
CASSLGASGSYNEQFF	TGTGCCAGCAGCTTAGGGGCCAGCGGATCCTACAATGAGCAGTTCTTC	NA	TRBJ2-1	TRBV11-2	NA	16
CASYLGPGNTEAFF	TGTGCCAGTTATTTAGGACCTGGGAACACTGAAGCTTTCTTT	NA	TRBJ1-1	TRBV2	NA	14
CASSFLAGGPEEQFF	TGTGCCAGCAGCTTCCTAGCGGGAGGGCCGGAAGAGCAGTTCTTC	NA	TRBJ2-1	TRBV9	TRBD2	15
CAWVPAWAQNIQYF	TGTGCCTGGGTCCCTGCCTGGGCCCAAAACATTCAGTACTTC	NA	TRBJ2-4	TRBV30	NA	14